Included here is one TCR beta chain sequence, with context. Its target is unknown. Construction of TCR beta libraries was performed using quantitative 5'-RACE with molecular barcodes. MiXCR, applied by TCRdb to the 5' RACE reads, yields one record per CDR3 protein. The sample lists approximately 300,000 distinct CDR3 sequences, roughly 8% seen once, with roughly 15% in the top ten. These data originate in a study of CD8 T cells in ankylosing spondylitis. Overall study findings and caveats: In peripheral blood, disease-linked CD8+ clones occurred at relatively low frequencies. Characteristic, it appeared, of ankylosing spondylitis blood was a TCR beta motif of roughly 8 highly homologous variants. Matched ankylosing spondylitis synovial fluid reportedly showed significant enrichment of disease-linked clones.

This clonotype was sampled from a male donor with ankylosing spondylitis. Sequenced: blood, either unsorted or a sorted T cell fraction (not recorded which).

The CDR3 sequence is CASSIAPGQSPVYTF. The CDR3 DNA follows: TGTGCCAGCAGCATTGCTCCGGGACAGTCGCCTGTCTACACCTTC. The rearrangement links TRBV5-5 to TRBJ1-2, with 7 bases lining up with TRBD1. Trimming removed 4 bases from V and 10 bases from J; junction bases left unmatched: 16. The CDR3 runs to 15 residues. The V gene's germline CDR1 is SGHKS and CDR2 YYEKEE (reference sequence).